The rows below give T cell receptor beta chains drawn from one sample of a study of memory CD4+ T cells and cytomegalovirus serostatus. Method: immunoSEQ multiplex PCR; TCRdb's copy keeps in-frame clones and lacks some. Altogether about 62,000 clones are present, 76% being singletons, with the ten largest covering around 5%. Sequencing input: memory CD4+ T cells from blood. These receptors all come from an adult in good health and CMV-seropositive. CDR3s include the opening cysteine and the closing phenylalanine or tryptophan. Fields, in order: V gene, D gene, clone size, J gene, CDR3 DNA, CDR3 protein. The D gene is left open where the match is weak. The size field is filled for only some rows; it gives once, few, many or a size class.

TRBV2	TRBD1	NA	TRBJ2-2	TGTGCCAGAGACAGGGGGTTTAACACCGGGGAGCTGTTTTTT	CARDRGFNTGELFF
TRBV15	NA	NA	TRBJ2-3	TGTGCCACCAGCAGAGGCCCAGCTTACACAGATACGCAGTATTTT	CATSRGPAYTDTQYF
TRBV5-1	NA	NA	TRBJ1-1	TGCGCCAGCAGCTTGGATAGTCCCGGGGGAACTGAAGCTTTCTTT	CASSLDSPGGTEAFF
TRBV28	TRBD1	NA	TRBJ1-5	TGTGCCAGCAAACCAGGGGGTCAGGGATACAGCCAGCCCCAGCATTTT	CASKPGGQGYSQPQHF
TRBV28	TRBD1	few	TRBJ2-6	TGTGCCAGCAGTTTATACACAGGGGACGGGGCCAACGTCCTGACTTTC	CASSLYTGDGANVLTF
TRBV7-9	TRBD1	NA	TRBJ2-1	TGTGCCAGCAGCCCAAGACAGGGCGCGCGGTATGAGCAGTTCTTC	CASSPRQGARYEQFF
TRBV7-9	NA	NA	TRBJ2-3	TGTGCCAGCAGCATAGGACTTTCCCCTGATACGCAGTATTTT	CASSIGLSPDTQYF
TRBV7-9	NA	NA	TRBJ2-1	TGTGCCAGCAGCAATCAAGGGTGGGGTAATGAGCAGTTCTTC	CASSNQGWGNEQFF
TRBV7-8	TRBD1	NA	TRBJ1-6	TGTGCCAGCAGCCTACTTCTCGGACAGGGAGGGTCACCCCTCCACTTT	CASSLLLGQGGSPLHF
TRBV6-1	NA	NA	TRBJ1-1	TGTGCCAGCAGTGAAGCCCAGCGGACGGTGAACACTGAAGCTTTCTTT	CASSEAQRTVNTEAFF
TRBV6-5	NA	NA	TRBJ2-5	TGTGCCAGCAGTTACTCCCCGGAGACCCAGTACTTC	CASSYSPETQYF
TRBV14	NA	NA	TRBJ2-7	TGTGCCAGCAGCCAAAATTATTTCCCAGGACAGTACTTC	CASSQNYFPGQYF
TRBV2	TRBD1	NA	TRBJ2-7	TGTGCCAGCAGAAACAACAGGGGCGTCGACGAGCAGTACTTC	CASRNNRGVDEQYF
TRBV5-4	NA	NA	TRBJ2-5	TGTGCCAGCAGCTTGGGTCTGGAGACCCAGTACTTC	CASSLGLETQYF
TRBV30	TRBD2	NA	TRBJ2-2	TGTGCCTGGGGTAGGACTAGCGGGATTAACGGGGAGCTGTTTTTT	CAWGRTSGINGELFF
TRBV7-2	NA	NA	TRBJ2-2	TGTGCCAGCAGCTTGGGCAGGGTTGACACCGGGGAGCTGTTTTTT	CASSLGRVDTGELFF
TRBV19	NA	few	TRBJ2-1	TGTGCCAGTAGTGCCCAGGGTAGGAGCTACAATGAGCAGTTCTTC	CASSAQGRSYNEQFF
TRBV6-1	TRBD2	NA	TRBJ2-5	TGTGCCAGCGGACTAGCGCTCCAAGAGACCCAGTACTTC	CASGLALQETQYF
TRBV5-1	NA	NA	TRBJ1-1	TGCGCCAGCAGCGTCGACCAGGCAGCTTTCTTT	CASSVDQAAFF
TRBV7-9	NA	NA	TRBJ2-7	TGTGCCAGCAGCTCAGAGACAGGTCTCTACGAGCAGTACTTC	CASSSETGLYEQYF
TRBV7-2	NA	NA	TRBJ2-7	TGTGCCAGCAGCTTCAACGGGAGAGCTGAAGAGCAGTACTTC	CASSFNGRAEEQYF
TRBV7-2	NA	NA	TRBJ2-7	TGTGCCAGCAGCGTTGGAGGGTACTACGAGCAGTACTTC	CASSVGGYYEQYF
TRBV11-2	NA	NA	TRBJ1-1	TGTGCCAGCAGCTTAGTTATGAACACTGAAGCTTTCTTT	CASSLVMNTEAFF
TRBV7-2	TRBD2	NA	TRBJ2-6	TGTGCCAGCAGCTTAGATCTAGCGGGGGCCTCTGGGGCCAACGTCCTGACTTTC	CASSLDLAGASGANVLTF
TRBV2	NA	NA	TRBJ2-3	TGTGCCAGCGCGACGGGATTCTGGGCAGATACGCAGTATTTT	CASATGFWADTQYF
TRBV6-1	NA	NA	TRBJ2-1	TGTGCCAGCAGGCACACCGGGACTGCTTACAATGAGCAGTTCTTC	CASRHTGTAYNEQFF
TRBV29-1	NA	once	TRBJ2-3	TGCAGCGTTGAGCACGACAGCACAGATACGCAGTATTTT	CSVEHDSTDTQYF
TRBV5-8	NA	NA	TRBJ1-1	TGTGCCAGCAGTTACGACGGGGCTGGGGGCACTGAAGCTTTCTTT	CASSYDGAGGTEAFF
TRBV6-6	NA	few	TRBJ1-2	TGTGCCAGCTGCAGGGGAGCTAACTATGGCTACACCTTC	CASCRGANYGYTF
TRBV27	TRBD2	many	TRBJ2-4	TGTGCCAGCAGTTTATGGGGGGAGGGAAACATTCAGTACTTC	CASSLWGEGNIQYF
TRBV6-4	TRBD2	NA	TRBJ2-1	TGTGCCAGCAGTCCACTAGCGGGAGAGTACAATGAGCAGTTCTTC	CASSPLAGEYNEQFF
TRBV4-2	NA	NA	TRBJ1-4	TGTGCCAGCAGCTCTTCCTGGGGGACTAATGAAAAACTGTTTTTT	CASSSSWGTNEKLFF
TRBV5-1	TRBD2	NA	TRBJ2-1	TGCGCCAGCAGCGGATCGACTAGCGGGGGGGGCGAGCAGTTCTTC	CASSGSTSGGGEQFF
TRBV4-3	NA	NA	TRBJ2-5	TGCGCCAGCAGCCAAGGAATTCACGACACCCAGTACTTC	CASSQGIHDTQYF
TRBV7-9	TRBD2	once	TRBJ2-1	TGTGCCAGCGTCGGGCTAGCGGAAGACAATGAGCAGTTCTTC	CASVGLAEDNEQFF
TRBV6-1	NA	NA	TRBJ2-7	TGTGCCAGCACCGAAAGGGGGAGCTCCTACGAGCAGTACTTC	CASTERGSSYEQYF
TRBV27	NA	NA	TRBJ1-5	TGTGCCAGCGGGACGGGGGGAGGCAATCAGCCCCAGCATTTT	CASGTGGGNQPQHF
TRBV27	NA	few	TRBJ1-3	TGTGCCAGCAGTTCAGGTCAAGTCGGAAACACCATATATTTT	CASSSGQVGNTIYF
TRBV25-1	TRBD2	NA	TRBJ2-1	TGTGCCAGCAGTTCACGACTAGCGGGGCAATACAATGAGCAGTTCTTC	CASSSRLAGQYNEQFF
TRBV4-3	NA	NA	TRBJ2-5	TGCGCCAGCAGCCAAGATACCGCAAAAGAGACCCAGTACTTC	CASSQDTAKETQYF
TRBV7-9	NA	NA	TRBJ2-1	TGTGCCAGCAGCTTGCCCCGATTAAGAGACAATGAGCAGTTCTTC	CASSLPRLRDNEQFF
TRBV7-8	NA	NA	TRBJ1-1	TGTGCCAGCAGCTTAACCCCAGCGTTGAACACTGAAGCTTTCTTT	CASSLTPALNTEAFF